This is a list of T cell receptor beta chains from one sample in a study of blood T cell repertoires in COVID-19. TCRdb's table, derived via immunoSEQ multiplex PCR, lists solely in-frame clones and lacks some. The data contain over 250,000 clones, 88% of them singletons. Sequenced material: peripheral blood. The receptor set was obtained from a woman in her thirties with acute or convalescent COVID-19. Each CDR3 is given with its conserved first and last residue. The D gene is left open where the match is weak. For some rows the clone size is stated as once, few or many, or as a class when expanded; others skip it.

size,V,J,D,CDR3,DNA
-,TRBV28,TRBJ1-1,-,CASSSTPGGKWTEAFF,TGTGCCAGCAGCTCAACTCCGGGAGGGAAATGGACTGAAGCTTTCTTT
once,TRBV4-1,TRBJ2-1,-,CASSQDMEASYNEQFF,TGCGCCAGCAGCCAAGATATGGAGGCATCCTACAATGAGCAGTTCTTC
-,TRBV29-1,TRBJ1-2,-,CSLPNYGYTF,TGCAGCCTCCCTAACTATGGCTACACCTTC
-,TRBV27,TRBJ2-7,-,CASRNPGLFNEQYF,TGTGCCAGCCGGAACCCAGGGTTATTTAACGAGCAGTACTTC
-,TRBV4-3,TRBJ1-4,-,CASSRMTRAVEKLFF,TGCGCCAGCAGCCGCATGACCAGGGCGGTTGAAAAACTGTTTTTT
-,TRBV19,TRBJ2-7,TRBD2,CASSIGTSATYEQYF,TGTGCCAGTAGTATAGGGACTAGCGCAACCTACGAGCAGTACTTC
-,TRBV11-3,TRBJ2-3,-,CASSLQADTQYF,TGTGCCAGCAGCTTACAGGCGGATACGCAGTATTTT
few,TRBV4-2,TRBJ1-6,-,CASSQEGSSYNSPLHF,TGTGCCAGCAGCCAAGAGGGCAGCTCCTATAATTCACCCCTCCACTTT
-,TRBV19,TRBJ2-4,TRBD1,CASRSVRGRLAKNIQYF,TGTGCCAGTAGGAGCGTGAGGGGGCGCTTAGCCAAAAACATTCAGTACTTC
-,TRBV11-3,TRBJ2-7,-,CASSAGWAEAREQYF,TGTGCCAGCAGCGCAGGTTGGGCGGAGGCAAGGGAGCAGTACTTC
-,TRBV7-9,TRBJ2-7,TRBD1,CASSLGTGGLRQYF,TGTGCCAGCAGCTTAGGGACAGGGGGTCTCCGGCAGTACTTC
once,TRBV7-2,TRBJ2-2,TRBD2,CASSKPILAENTGELFF,TGTGCCAGCAGCAAACCTATCCTAGCGGAGAACACCGGGGAGCTGTTTTTT
-,TRBV7-3,TRBJ2-3,-,CASSQGVDPTDTQYF,TGTGCCAGCAGCCAAGGGGTGGACCCCACAGATACGCAGTATTTT
-,TRBV18,TRBJ2-2,TRBD1,CASSPLQGANTGELFF,TGTGCCAGCTCACCACTGCAGGGGGCGAACACCGGGGAGCTGTTTTTT
-,TRBV10-1,TRBJ2-7,TRBD2,CASSLREREGRRYEQYF,TGCGCCAGCAGTCTTAGGGAGCGGGAGGGCCGAAGGTACGAGCAGTACTTC
-,TRBV15,TRBJ1-5,TRBD1,CATSRVPPGQGDQPQHF,TGTGCCACCAGCAGAGTACCTCCGGGACAGGGGGATCAGCCCCAGCATTTT
once,TRBV6-5,TRBJ2-7,-,CASSQTPHEQYF,TGTGCCAGCAGTCAGACTCCCCACGAGCAGTACTTC
-,TRBV2,TRBJ2-7,TRBD1,CASSPSQGDYEQYF,TGTGCCAGCAGTCCAAGCCAGGGGGACTACGAGCAGTACTTC
-,TRBV10-3,TRBJ2-6,-,CAISGREGGANVLTF,TGTGCCATCAGTGGACGGGAAGGGGGGGCCAACGTCCTGACTTTC
-,TRBV30,TRBJ2-7,-,CAWSGRQFTGQYF,TGTGCCTGGAGTGGTCGACAATTTACCGGGCAGTACTTC
-,TRBV2,TRBJ2-2,-,CASSEAFLSGELFF,TGTGCCAGCAGTGAAGCGTTCCTCTCCGGGGAGCTGTTTTTT
-,TRBV19,TRBJ1-2,TRBD1,CASRRTGGGYTF,TGTGCCAGTAGGAGGACAGGGGGTGGCTACACCTTC
-,TRBV12-3/TRBV12-4,TRBJ2-7,-,CASSSTPYEQYF,TGTGCCAGCAGTTCAACACCCTACGAGCAGTACTTC
once,TRBV12-5,TRBJ2-7,-,CASGLGVRGQTDPYEQYF,TGTGCTAGTGGTTTGGGCGTACGTGGGCAGACAGACCCCTACGAGCAGTACTTC
-,TRBV4-1,TRBJ1-2,TRBD1,CASSQVGQGVSYGYTF,TGCGCCAGCAGCCAAGTCGGACAGGGGGTTTCCTATGGCTACACCTTC
-,TRBV6-5,TRBJ1-3,-,CASSYSQGAGNTIYF,TGTGCCAGCAGTTACTCGCAAGGGGCTGGAAACACCATATATTTT
few,TRBV27,TRBJ2-7,TRBD2,CASSLSTSGTYEQYF,TGTGCCAGCAGTTTAAGCACTAGCGGAACCTACGAGCAGTACTTC
-,TRBV29-1,TRBJ2-1,-,CSGGMAGSSYNEQFF,TGCAGCGGGGGTATGGCGGGCAGCTCCTACAATGAGCAGTTCTTC
-,TRBV5-1,TRBJ2-7,-,CASSLGTNSYEQYF,TGCGCCAGCAGCTTGGGGACTAACTCCTACGAGCAGTACTTC
-,TRBV11-2,TRBJ2-1,-,CASSRELEYEQFF,TGTGCCAGCAGTCGCGAACTAGAATATGAGCAGTTCTTC